This paragraph covers one T cell receptor beta chain sequence. The antigen is unknown. The CDR3 goes on 3 residues after the read ends, and that part is filled in from the germline J gene. The data are from a study of T cell clonality in common variable immunodeficiency. TCRdb's table, derived via immunoSEQ multiplex PCR, lists solely in-frame clones and lacks some. Its table lists some 15,000 clones. General study results and limits: Fewer deletions and N-nucleotide insertions were reportedly seen in common variable immunodeficiency TCR beta sequences. Fewer TCRbeta clones were shared among CVID subjects than controls.

In germline, CDR1 is DFQATT, CDR2 SNEGSKA (reference sequence). The germline V and J ends were trimmed by 2 bases and 4 bases, with 18 bases remaining between them. The CDR3 is 16 residues long. The chain is built from TRBV20-1 and TRBJ2-1; perhaps TRBD1 as D (5 bases). The receptor's source is a human donor with common variable immunodeficiency. Sequenced: peripheral blood mononuclear cells. The CDR3 here is CSARRPQGLVYNEQFF. The CDR3 DNA, read in part, is TGCAGTGCTAGACGACCGCAGGGTCTAGTTTACAATGAG.